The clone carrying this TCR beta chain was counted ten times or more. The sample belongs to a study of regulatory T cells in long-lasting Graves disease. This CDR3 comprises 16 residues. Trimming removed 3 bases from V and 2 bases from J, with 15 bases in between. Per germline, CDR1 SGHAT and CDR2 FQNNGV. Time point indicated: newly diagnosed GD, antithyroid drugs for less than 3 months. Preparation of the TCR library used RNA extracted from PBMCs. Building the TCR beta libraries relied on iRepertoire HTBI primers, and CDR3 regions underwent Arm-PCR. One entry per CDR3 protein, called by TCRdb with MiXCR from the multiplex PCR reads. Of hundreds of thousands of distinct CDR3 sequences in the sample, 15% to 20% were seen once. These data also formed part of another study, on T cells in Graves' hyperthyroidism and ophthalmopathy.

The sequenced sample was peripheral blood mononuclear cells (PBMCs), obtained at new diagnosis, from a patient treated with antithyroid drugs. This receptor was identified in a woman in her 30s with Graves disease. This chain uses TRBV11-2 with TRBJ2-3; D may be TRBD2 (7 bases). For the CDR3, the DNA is TGTGCCAGCAGCTTTGCGGGAGCGGGACACACAGATACGCAGTATTTT. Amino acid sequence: CASSFAGAGHTDTQYF.